This T cell receptor beta chain originates from a study of CXCR3-negative and CXCR3-positive naive CD8 T cells. Findings of the study overall: Higher TRB CDR3 hydrophobicity marked CXCR3-positive naive cells relative to CXCR3-negative naive cells. Most assays were run on fresh PBMCs (CXCR3 expression partially decreased after cryopreservation).

Of note for this clonotype: Its specificity is not known.

In germline, CDR1 is SEHNR, CDR2 FQNEAQ (reference sequence). The CDR3 sequence is 13 residues long. The libraries of TRB cDNA were constructed through 5' RACE using UMI labels. Following a re-call of the 5' RACE reads, TCRdb has one entry per CDR3 protein and lacks DNA. This table holds some 120,000 distinct CDR3 sequences. This clonotype originated in a human donor in good health. Some clones in this sample may be carry-over from other donors' samples. The material sequenced was naive CXCR3+ CD8+ T cells from blood. Specified subset: CD45RO-CCR7+CD27+CD95- naive CD8+ T cells expressing CXCR3 (TNR3+). V gene TRBV7-9 combines with J gene TRBJ2-1. This CDR3 reads CASSPDSYNEQFF.